The 23 T cell receptor beta chains below come from one sample, sequenced in a study of blood T cell repertoires in COVID-19. Produced via immunoSEQ multiplex PCR; TCRdb's table is partial and in-frame only. The sample lists 150,000 to 200,000 clones, approximately 90% occurring once. Material: peripheral blood. These receptors were taken from a woman aged 25 to 39 with active or convalescent COVID-19.

The CDR3 is CASSPQYANNEQFF. In nucleotides, the CDR3 is TGTGCCAGCTCACCACAATACGCTAACAATGAGCAGTTCTTC. The chain carries TRBV18 and TRBJ2-1; D not certain. The CDR3 covers 14 residues. The V end was cut by 1 base, the J end by 5 bases, with 9 bases between. Germline CDR1 reads KGHSH; CDR2 reads LQKENI.

This clone was recorded a few times. CDR3 coding DNA: TGTGCCAGCAGCTTGGGGCCAACAGGGCCCTATGGCTACACCTTC. Protein product: CASSLGPTGPYGYTF. J is TRBJ1-2 and V is TRBV5-6; D is possibly TRBD1 (6 bases). CDR1 is SGHDT and CDR2 is YYEEEE in the germline V gene. The CDR3 has 15 residues. Trimming removed 0 bases at V and 4 bases at J, with 13 bases between. The full variable domain, with the rest looked up from reference TRBV5-6 and TRBJ1-2, is DAGVTQSPTHLIKTRGQQVTLRCSPKSGHDTVSWYQQALGQGPQFIFQYYEEEERQRGNFPDRFSGHQFPNYSSELNVNALLLGDSALYLCASSLGPTGPYGYTFGSGTRLTVV.

V is TRBV19 and J is TRBJ1-2; the D is unclear. The CDR3 is 17 residues long. Trimming left V 5 bases short and J 3 bases short, with 22 bases between. Germline-derived CDR1 and CDR2 are LNHDA and SQIVND (reference sequence). The CDR3 coding sequence is TGTGCCAGTAGTCAAATCACGGACTCCCGGTTAGACTATGGCTACACCTTC. Translated: CASSQITDSRLDYGYTF.

The rearrangement joins TRBV19 to TRBJ1-1, with TRBD1 as a possible D gene (6 bases). The CDR3 length is 14 residues. V was shortened by 1 base and J by 4 bases, with 10 bases between the two germline ends. Per germline, CDR1 LNHDA and CDR2 SQIVND (reference sequence). CDR3 sequence reads: CASSIVGASTEAFF. CDR3 coding DNA: TGTGCCAGTAGTATAGTGGGGGCTAGCACTGAAGCTTTCTTT.

This clone has a single count. This chain connects TRBV5-1 to TRBJ2-1; 9 bases map to TRBD2. Germline V CDR1 and CDR2: SGHRS, YFSETQ. The V segment lost 6 bases and the J segment 4 bases; nucleotides outside the gene matches: 2. The length of the CDR3 is 13 residues. CDR3 nucleotide sequence: TGCGCCAGCACTAGCGGGACATACAATGAGCAGTTCTTC. Translated, it gives CASTSGTYNEQFF.

The chain recombines TRBV11-3 with TRBJ1-3; perhaps TRBD1 as D (5 bases). The CDR3 loop spans 15 amino acids. Trimming shortened V by 5 bases and J by 6 bases, and 17 bases separated the two germline ends. Germline CDR1 SGHNT, CDR2 YENEEA. For the CDR3, the DNA is TGTGCCAGCAGCCGACCGGGACGGGGGATAAACACCATATATTTT. Translated, it gives CASSRPGRGINTIYF.

The rearrangement links TRBV19 to TRBJ1-5, with 7 positions matching TRBD1. V lost 10 bases, J lost 5 bases, and 5 bases stayed unmatched. This CDR3 spans 12 amino acids. Per the germline V gene, CDR1 is LNHDA and CDR2 is SQIVND (reference sequence). The CDR3 spells CATNTGDQPQHF. CDR3 in DNA: TGTGCCACCAATACAGGGGATCAGCCCCAGCATTTT.

V gene TRBV9 combines with J gene TRBJ1-1; the D gene is possibly TRBD1 (6 bases). Germline V gene lookup returns CDR1 SGDLS and CDR2 YYNGEE. The CDR3 has 13 amino acids. V gave up 3 bases and J gave up 8 bases, with 14 bases separating them. The CDR3 loop is CASSGTGRGEAFF. DNA for the CDR3: TGTGCCAGCAGCGGAACAGGGAGAGGCGAAGCTTTCTTT.

The chain combines TRBV24-1 with TRBJ2-1; 11 positions agree with TRBD1. CDR3 size: 17 residues. J lost 6 bases, V lost 4 bases, and 10 bases had no gene match. Germline lookup yields CDR1 KGHDR and CDR2 SFDVKD. The CDR3 protein is CATSDHRGQGALNEQFF. CDR3 coding DNA: TGTGCCACCAGTGACCACAGAGGACAGGGGGCTCTCAATGAGCAGTTCTTC.

The chain uses TRBV2 and TRBJ1-2; D may be TRBD1 (6 bases). Per germline, CDR1 SNHLY and CDR2 FYNNEI. The CDR3 length is 14 residues. V dropped 7 bases and J dropped 8 bases, with 20 bases sitting between them. The CDR3 bases are TGTGCCAGCAATCAGCCCGGGACAACAGGGGGCTACACCTTC. This translates into CASNQPGTTGGYTF.

This chain uses TRBV4-1 with TRBJ1-2; a possible D gene is TRBD1 (5 bases). V lost 1 base and J lost 4, with 10 bases in between. Germline assignment: CDR1 MGHRA and CDR2 YSYEKL. The CDR3 extends over 14 amino acids. CDR3 coding DNA: TGCGCCAGCAGCCAAGCATCGGGGGGCTATGGCTACACCTTC. Its protein product is CASSQASGGYGYTF.

The chain is built from TRBV11-2 and TRBJ2-7, with 10 positions matching TRBD2. CDR3 length: 16 residues. Germline CDR1 SGHAT, CDR2 FQNNGV. Trimming cost V 7 bases and J 3 bases; bases outside gene matches: 12. CDR3 nucleotide sequence: TGTGCCAGCACCATAGCCCCTAGCGGGAGTTTCTACGAGCAGTACTTC. It translates to CASTIAPSGSFYEQYF.

This clone was recorded a few times. This rearrangement joins TRBV30 to TRBJ1-1; D might be TRBD1 (5 bases). This CDR3 is 14 amino acids long. The V end was cut by 4 bases, the J end by 5 bases, with 17 bases between. CDR1 and CDR2 from the germline V gene are GTSNPN and SVGIG (reference sequence). This CDR3 is CAWTKGMTETEAFF. The CDR3 DNA reads TGTGCCTGGACAAAGGGGATGACGGAAACTGAAGCTTTCTTT.

This clone was seen more than once but under ten times. The rearrangement uses TRBV12-3 or TRBV12-4 and TRBJ2-7; TRBD2 is a possible D gene (5 bases). The CDR3 is 13 residues long. Trimming left V 6 bases short and J 0 bases short, with 9 bases between. DNA for the CDR3: TGTGCCAGCAGAACCGAGGGCTCCTACGAGCAGTACTTC. Its translation: CASRTEGSYEQYF.

The CDR3 loop is CASSLYGREPPYIQYF. CDR3 DNA: TGTGCCAGCAGCTTATACGGCAGGGAACCCCCATACATTCAGTACTTC. The V and J genes are TRBV7-9 and TRBJ2-4; D may be TRBD1 (5 bases). The CDR3 is 16 residues long. The germline CDR1 and CDR2 sequences are SEHNR and FQNEAQ (reference sequence). V gave up 2 bases and J gave up 8 bases, with 19 bases separating them.

This clone was observed a handful of times. The same CDR3 also results from other DNA sequences found in this sample. V is TRBV5-4 and J is TRBJ2-1; 9 bases fit TRBD1. CDR1 and CDR2 from the germline V gene are SGHNT and YYREEE (reference sequence). The length of the CDR3 is 14 residues. The J segment lost 7 bases and the V segment lost 0 bases, leaving 2 bases of the junction unmatched. The CDR3 reads CASSLGQGENEQFF. The DNA of the CDR3 is TGTGCCAGCAGCTTGGGACAGGGGGAAAATGAGCAGTTCTTC.

Details on this clone: Germline is not matched at one junction end, which may reflect a read error. The chain combines TRBV19 with TRBJ2-7; 8 bases line up with TRBD1. Germline assignment: CDR1 LNHDA and CDR2 SQIVND (reference sequence). CDR3 length equals 12 residues. The CDR3 is CASSNRRDRWIF. Here the CDR3 DNA reads TGTGCCAGTAGCAACCGCCGGGACAGGTGGATCTTC.

V and J are TRBV19 and TRBJ1-2, with TRBD1 as a possible D gene (5 bases). There are 11 residues in the CDR3. Trimming shortened V by 10 bases and J by 7 bases, and 13 bases separated the two germline ends. Germline-derived CDR1 and CDR2 are LNHDA and SQIVND (reference sequence). The CDR3 bases are TGTGCCACCCGGATAGGGGTTGGCTACACCTTC. The encoded protein is CATRIGVGYTF.

The rearrangement joins TRBV30 to TRBJ1-5; D is ambiguous. The CDR3 consists of 13 residues. Germline CDR1 is GTSNPN and CDR2 is SVGIG (reference sequence). V was clipped by 3 bases and J by 6 bases, with 12 bases between them. The CDR3 spells CAWREGESQPQHF. In DNA, the CDR3 is TGTGCCTGGAGGGAGGGTGAGAGTCAGCCCCAGCATTTT.

V gene TRBV7-9 combines with J gene TRBJ1-2, with TRBD1 as a possible D gene (6 bases). Trimming cost V 2 bases and J 8 bases, with 15 bases left between them. The CDR3 is made up of 14 amino acids. Per germline, CDR1 SEHNR and CDR2 FQNEAQ (reference sequence). The CDR3 DNA is TGTGCCAGCAGCTTACAAGGGGGATCGTTCGGCTACACCTTC. It translates to CASSLQGGSFGYTF.

V and J are TRBV5-1 and TRBJ2-1; 9 positions match TRBD1. The germline V gene encodes CDR1 SGHRS and CDR2 YFSETQ. V lost 3 bases to trimming and J lost 6 bases; unmatched junction nucleotides: 7. This CDR3 has 15 amino acids. The CDR3 DNA reads TGCGCCAGCAGCTCCTCACAGGGGGCAGTCAATGAGCAGTTCTTC. This gives the protein CASSSSQGAVNEQFF.

This rearrangement joins TRBV11-2 to TRBJ2-5; 7 bases are shared with TRBD1. Germline V gives CDR1 SGHAT, CDR2 FQNNGV. V dropped 4 bases and J dropped 2; count of bases not matched to a gene: 10. The CDR3 runs to 16 residues. CDR3 nucleotide sequence: TGTGCCAGCAGCTCCCAGGGGGTTTGGAGGCAAGAGACCCAGTACTTC. It specifies CASSSQGVWRQETQYF.

The V call is TRBV5-4, the J call TRBJ2-7; 10 bases are a match to TRBD2. The germline V gene has CDR1 SGHNT and CDR2 YYREEE (reference sequence). With V trimmed by 3 bases and J by 8 bases, 11 bases remained unmatched. The CDR3 totals 15 residues. CDR3 coding DNA: TGTGCCAGCAGCTCATGGACTAGCGGCCCCGGGCAGCAGTACTTC. It specifies CASSSWTSGPGQQYF. The full variable domain, its missing parts supplied by reference TRBV5-4 and TRBJ2-7, is ETGVTQSPTHLIKTRGQQVTLRCSSQSGHNTVSWYQQALGQGPQFIFQYYREEENGRGNFPPRFSGLQFPNYSSELNVNALELDDSALYLCASSSWTSGPGQQYFGPGTRLTVT.